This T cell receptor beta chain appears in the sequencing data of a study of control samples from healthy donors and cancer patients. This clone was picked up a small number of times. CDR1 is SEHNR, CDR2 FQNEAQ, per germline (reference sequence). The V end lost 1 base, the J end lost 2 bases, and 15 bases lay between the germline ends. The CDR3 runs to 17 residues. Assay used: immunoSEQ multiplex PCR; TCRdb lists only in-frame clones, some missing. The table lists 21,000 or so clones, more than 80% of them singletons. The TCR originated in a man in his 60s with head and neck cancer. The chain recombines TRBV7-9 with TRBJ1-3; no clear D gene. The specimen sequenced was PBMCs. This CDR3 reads CASSLDWAARPGNTIYF. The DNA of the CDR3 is TGTGCCAGCAGCTTAGACTGGGCCGCCCGGCCTGGAAACACCATATATTTT.